These 18 T cell receptor beta chains came from one sample sequenced in a study of blood T cell repertoires in COVID-19. Clones were sequenced by immunoSEQ multiplex PCR, and TCRdb holds only the in-frame ones, with some missing. The data show about 180,000 clones, 80% seen once. Sequencing was performed on peripheral blood. These TCRs come from a man aged 65 to 79 with active or convalescent COVID-19.

This sequence joins TRBV6-5 and TRBJ1-6; no clear D. The V end was cut by 5 bases, the J end by 3 bases, with 11 bases between. The CDR3 runs to 15 residues. Germline lookup yields CDR1 MNHEY and CDR2 SVGAGI. The CDR3 DNA follows: TGTGCCAGCAGTCCCGACGGGATCTATAATTCACCCCTCCACTTT. Its translation: CASSPDGIYNSPLHF.

The J gene is TRBJ2-6, the V gene TRBV27; 7 bases line up with TRBD1. The CDR3 runs 17 residues. The V gene's germline CDR1 is MNHEY and CDR2 SMNVEV (reference sequence). The J segment lost 0 bases and the V segment lost 7 bases, leaving 9 bases of the junction unmatched. CDR3 protein: CASIPGQRNSGANVLTF. The DNA of the CDR3 is TGTGCCAGCATCCCGGGACAGAGGAACTCTGGGGCCAACGTCCTGACTTTC.

The chain is built from TRBV30 and TRBJ2-2; 12 bases map to TRBD2. The CDR3 runs 15 residues. J lost 9 bases, V lost 4 bases, and 9 bases had no gene match. CDR1 and CDR2 (germline): GTSNPN, SVGIG (reference sequence). The chain's CDR3 is CAWIPGTSGLRELFF. The CDR3 region has the DNA TGTGCCTGGATCCCCGGGACTAGCGGGTTGAGGGAGCTGTTTTTT.

This clone was counted between two and nine times. The chain is built from TRBV5-6 and TRBJ2-7; 7 bases match TRBD2. Germline V gene sequence: CDR1 SGHDT, CDR2 YYEEEE. This CDR3 comprises 15 residues. Germline trimming cut 4 bases from V and 2 bases from J; bases unmatched to any gene: 9. CDR3 sequence (DNA): TGTGCCAGCAGCGATCTTGGGGGGGAGGCCTACGAGCAGTACTTC. Translated, it gives CASSDLGGEAYEQYF.

J is TRBJ1-1 and V is TRBV21-1; the table names TRBD1, a call not compared with the DNA. TRBV21-1 is recorded as a pseudogene. This CDR3 contains 15 residues. The CDR3, as DNA: TGTGCCAGCAGCGCCAGGACAGACCTGAGAAAAGAAGCTTTCTTT. Protein: CASSARTDLRKEAFF.

V usage is TRBV19 and J usage is TRBJ1-1; D is unresolved. Trimming pared 7 bases from V and 3 bases from J, leaving 12 bases between. Looked up from germline, CDR1 is LNHDA and CDR2 is SQIVND (reference sequence). The CDR3 length is 13 residues. The CDR3 sequence is CASTETTYTEAFF. Written as DNA, the CDR3 is TGTGCCAGTACCGAGACTACCTACACTGAAGCTTTCTTT. Full variable domain (outside the CDR3, taken from reference TRBV19 and TRBJ1-1): DGGITQSPKYLFRKEGQNVTLSCEQNLNHDAMYWYRQDPGQGLRLIYYSQIVNDFQKGDIAEGYSVSREKKESFPLTVTSAQKNPTAFYLCASTETTYTEAFFGQGTRLTVV.

This clone was observed a handful of times. The rearrangement joins TRBV19 to TRBJ1-2; no definite D call. Looked up from germline, CDR1 is LNHDA and CDR2 is SQIVND (reference sequence). The CDR3 spans 13 residues. Trimming left V 6 bases short and J 7 bases short, with 15 bases between. The CDR3 sequence: CASRGRPSVGYTF. The CDR3 coding sequence is TGTGCCAGTAGAGGCAGACCTAGCGTTGGCTACACCTTC.

The chain carries TRBV6-1 and TRBJ2-7, with 10 bases fitting TRBD1. This CDR3 region has 14 residues. CDR1 and CDR2 from the germline V gene are MNHNS and SASEGT. Trimming cost V 6 bases and J 3 bases; bases outside gene matches: 5. The DNA for the CDR3 is TGTGCCAGCAGGGGAGGGGACAGGGGCTACGAGCAGTACTTC. Its protein is CASRGGDRGYEQYF.

The J gene is TRBJ1-2, the V gene TRBV30; no reliable D call. Trimming took off 4 bases at V and 6 bases at J, with 15 bases between the two ends. Germline CDR1 GTSNPN, CDR2 SVGIG (reference sequence). This CDR3 has 13 residues. CDR3 amino acids: CAWMIGGSNGYTF. The CDR3 nucleotides are TGTGCCTGGATGATTGGAGGGTCGAATGGCTACACCTTC.

The chain links TRBV9 to TRBJ2-1; 10 bases match TRBD2. The V and J ends lost 0 bases and 5 bases, in that order; junction bases with no gene match: 8. Looked up from germline, CDR1 is SGDLS and CDR2 is YYNGEE. This CDR3 contains 17 residues. The CDR3 sequence is CASSVGFSGRRNNEQFF. In nucleotides, the CDR3 is TGTGCCAGCAGCGTAGGTTTTAGCGGGAGGCGGAACAATGAGCAGTTCTTC.

This chain connects TRBV11-2 to TRBJ2-1, with 8 positions matching TRBD2. The germline gives CDR1 SGHAT, CDR2 FQNNGV. The CDR3 runs 16 residues. The junction had 5 bases not matched to a gene; V was cut back by 3 bases and J by 1 base. The chain's CDR3 is CASSFVAGGSYNEQFF. In DNA, the CDR3 is TGTGCCAGCAGCTTTGTCGCGGGGGGATCCTACAATGAGCAGTTCTTC.

CDR3 coding DNA: TGTGCCAGCAGCTCTTCCAAGGGGGCGGGCACCGGGGAGCTGTTTTTT. Translating it yields CASSSSKGAGTGELFF. The chain uses TRBV7-9 and TRBJ2-2; 7 bases are shared with TRBD1. Unmatched junction bases numbered 9, after V lost 4 bases and J lost 4 bases. The germline gives CDR1 SEHNR, CDR2 FQNEAQ (reference sequence). The CDR3 sequence is 16 residues long. Filled out from reference TRBV7-9 and TRBJ2-2, the complete variable domain reads DTGVSQNPRHKITKRGQNVTFRCDPISEHNRLYWYRQTLGQGPEFLTYFQNEAQLEKSRLLSDRFSAERPKGSFSTLEIQRTEQGDSAMYLCASSSSKGAGTGELFFGEGSRLTVL.

The genes are TRBV2 and TRBJ2-5, with 9 bases matching TRBD2. The V gene's germline CDR1 is SNHLY and CDR2 FYNNEI. The ends lost 0 bases at V and 4 bases at J; junction bases unmatched: 12. The CDR3 is made up of 18 amino acids. In DNA, the CDR3 is TGTGCCAGCAGTGAAGCGCTGATGTTAGCGGGAGACCGAGAGACCCAGTACTTC. Its translation is CASSEALMLAGDRETQYF.

The genes are TRBV4-1 and TRBJ2-7, with D tentatively TRBD1 (6 bases). Per germline, CDR1 MGHRA and CDR2 YSYEKL. The V gene lost 9 bases and the J gene lost 3 bases, with 9 bases spanning the gap. This CDR3 spans 11 amino acids. CDR3 in amino acids: CARRGGYEQYF. The CDR3 nucleotides are TGCGCCAGAAGAGGGGGCTACGAGCAGTACTTC.

This clone was seen at least ten times. V and J are TRBV23-1 and TRBJ2-7; tentative D call: TRBD2 (6 bases). TRBV23-1 carries the ORF label, with uncertain function. V gave up 0 bases and J gave up 3 bases, with 15 bases separating them. The CDR3 contains 16 residues. CDR3 DNA sequence: TGCGCCAGCAGTCAATCCCCCCCTACCGGGAGCTACGAGCAGTACTTC. Translating it yields CASSQSPPTGSYEQYF.

This clone has just a few counts. The chain couples TRBV3-1 (or the pseudogene TRBV3-2) to TRBJ1-5, with D maybe TRBD1 (5 bases). The CDR3 covers 13 residues. Germline CDR1 is LGHDT and CDR2 is YNNKEL (reference sequence). V was pared by 0 bases and J by 11 bases, with 11 bases between. The CDR3 is CASSQDPAGSQHF. Here the CDR3 DNA reads TGTGCCAGCAGCCAAGATCCGGCAGGGTCCCAGCATTTT.

The chain joins TRBV6-5 to TRBJ1-1, with 7 bases fitting TRBD1. V lost 7 bases, J lost 4 bases, and 6 bases stayed unmatched. The germline CDR1 and CDR2 sequences are MNHEY and SVGAGI. This CDR3 has 13 amino acids. In DNA, the CDR3 is TGTGCCAGCAATAGGGGGCCGTTCACTGAAGCTTTCTTT. Translation gives CASNRGPFTEAFF.

The chain links TRBV12-3 or TRBV12-4 to TRBJ2-5; D not resolved. V was shortened by 5 bases and J by 3 bases, with 10 bases between the two germline ends. CDR3 size: 13 residues. The CDR3 DNA is TGTGCCAGCAGTAGAAACAAAAAAGAGACCCAGTACTTC. It is translated as CASSRNKKETQYF.